This TCR beta chain was identified during a study of blood T cell repertoires in COVID-19. Study-wide background: The study drew acute and convalescent COVID-19 samples from the United States, Italy and Spain. T cells, B-cell-depleted T cells, or PBMCs supplied cDNA or gDNA.

The CDR3 length is 20 residues. Authors' data handling: Researchers report that nucleated cell counts were estimated from reference gene primer amplification. The protocol was immunoSEQ multiplex PCR, while the TCRdb copy is restricted to in-frame clones and leaves out a portion. V and J calls and clone size are given by that table; D and trimming were obtained from the DNA. The sample has fewer than 250,000 clones, around four fifths seen once. V gene TRBV21-1 combines with J gene TRBJ2-1; TRBD1, the table's D call, lacks a check against the DNA. TRBV21-1 is listed as a pseudogene. The receptor comes from a woman in her sixties or seventies with active or convalescent COVID-19. The material sequenced was peripheral blood. The CDR3 sequence is CASSPVVQGKRGEATNEQFF. CDR3 DNA sequence: TGTGCCAGCAGCCCTGTGGTACAGGGGAAGCGAGGAGAGGCGACCAATGAGCAGTTCTTC.